A single sample gave rise to the 14 T cell receptor beta chains below, sequenced in a study of OX40 agonist ivuxolimab in advanced cancers. This table comes from immunoSEQ multiplex PCR, and its TCRdb copy is limited to in-frame clones, with some not included. This table holds fewer than 25,000 clones, about 89% found once. The specimen comprised CD4+ or CD8+ T cells sorted from blood, sampled in a trial of the OX40 agonist ivuxolimab. Receptors were obtained from an adult with an advanced solid tumor such as melanoma, head and neck, liver or kidney cancer.

V is TRBV7-6 and J is TRBJ2-1, with 7 bases identical to TRBD2. CDR3 size: 12 residues. The V gene's germline CDR1 is SGHVS and CDR2 FNYEAQ. The ends lost 5 bases at V and 16 bases at J; junction bases unmatched: 11. CDR3 region: CASSPGRREIFF. CDR3 DNA: TGTGCCAGCAGCCCTGGCAGGCGGGAGATCTTCTTC.

The chain carries TRBV6-6 and TRBJ1-1; weak D call: TRBD1 (6 bases). V was clipped by 6 bases and J by 1 base, with 9 bases between them. The germline CDR1 and CDR2 sequences are MNHNY and SVGAGI (reference sequence). The CDR3 is 13 residues long. Here the CDR3 reads CASSWTENTEAFF. In nucleotides, the CDR3 is TGTGCCAGCAGCTGGACAGAGAACACTGAAGCTTTCTTT.

The chain carries TRBV2 and TRBJ1-5; 7 positions match TRBD1. The junction had 4 bases not matched to a gene; V was cut back by 2 bases and J by 6 bases. The CDR3 runs to 14 residues. In germline, CDR1 is SNHLY, CDR2 FYNNEI. The DNA for the CDR3 is TGTGCCAGCAGTGAATCGACAGGGAGTCAGCCCCAGCATTTT. Translated, it gives CASSESTGSQPQHF.

The chain joins TRBV5-1 to TRBJ1-2; 7 nucleotides align to TRBD1. V was pared by 9 bases and J by 1 base, with 6 bases of the junction left unmatched. The germline V gene has CDR1 SGHRS and CDR2 YFSETQ. The CDR3 consists of 13 residues. CDR3 sequence reads: CATSQGINYGYTF. CDR3 in DNA: TGCGCCACGTCACAGGGGATTAACTATGGCTACACCTTC.

The V and J genes are TRBV30 and TRBJ2-1, with a weak D call TRBD2 (6 bases). The CDR3 loop spans 14 amino acids. Trimming took off 2 bases at V and 0 bases at J, with 8 bases between the two ends. Germline lookup yields CDR1 GTSNPN and CDR2 SVGIG (reference sequence). The CDR3 DNA reads TGTGCCTGGAGTTCCGGGAGCTCCTACAATGAGCAGTTCTTC. It encodes CAWSSGSSYNEQFF.

The chain employs TRBV5-5 and TRBJ2-7; 7 nucleotides match TRBD2. The CDR3 sequence is 14 residues long. V was clipped by 4 bases and J by 7 bases; unmatched bases: 11. CDR1 SGHKS and CDR2 YYEKEE come from the germline V gene (reference sequence). The CDR3 region is CASSQEAGVLEQYF. For the CDR3, the DNA is TGTGCCAGCAGCCAAGAGGCGGGAGTCTTGGAGCAGTACTTC.

The V gene is TRBV5-6, the J gene TRBJ1-1, with D tentatively TRBD1 (5 bases). The V end was cut by 4 bases, the J end by 11 bases, with 21 bases between. The CDR3 extends over 14 amino acids. In germline, CDR1 is SGHDT, CDR2 YYEEEE. The CDR3 region is CASSPGAGPFWAFF. CDR3 nucleotide sequence: TGTGCCAGCAGCCCCGGGGCCGGTCCATTTTGGGCTTTCTTT.

The chain carries TRBV7-9 and TRBJ2-7; D is uncertain. Germline lookup yields CDR1 SEHNR and CDR2 FQNEAQ (reference sequence). CDR3 length: 14 residues. V lost 4 bases, J lost 2 bases, and 12 bases lay in between. The CDR3 region is CASSSNLSPYEQYF. The CDR3 DNA reads TGTGCCAGCAGCTCAAATCTCTCCCCCTACGAGCAGTACTTC.

J is TRBJ1-2 and V is TRBV27; tentatively, D is TRBD1 (5 bases). CDR3 length: 15 amino acids. Looked up from germline, CDR1 is MNHEY and CDR2 is SMNVEV (reference sequence). V was clipped by 3 bases and J by 3 bases, with 14 bases between them. The CDR3 loop reads CASSLIGARYYGYTF. The CDR3 DNA reads as TGTGCCAGCAGTTTGATAGGGGCGCGTTACTATGGCTACACCTTC.

The J gene is TRBJ2-5, the V gene TRBV9; 7 nucleotides align to TRBD1. In germline, CDR1 is SGDLS, CDR2 YYNGEE. The V segment lost 4 bases and the J segment 2 bases; nucleotides outside the gene matches: 5. The CDR3 is 14 amino acids. The CDR3 sequence is CASSYGTVQETQYF. The CDR3 bases are TGTGCCAGCAGCTATGGGACAGTACAAGAGACCCAGTACTTC.

This clone came up once. The chain recombines TRBV4-2 with TRBJ1-1, with 7 bases matching TRBD1. The CDR3 runs to 16 residues. Per germline, CDR1 LGHNA and CDR2 YNFKEQ. Trimming took 4 bases from V and 4 from J; bases not matched to a gene: 12. The CDR3 is CASSPPGEGGLTEAFF. The DNA for the CDR3 is TGTGCCAGCAGCCCCCCCGGGGAAGGGGGCCTCACTGAAGCTTTCTTT.

The chain is built from TRBV28 and TRBJ2-7, with D perhaps TRBD2 (5 bases). V was shortened by 3 bases and J by 6 bases, with 9 bases between the two germline ends. Germline assignment: CDR1 MDHEN and CDR2 SYDVKM. The CDR3 has 12 residues. DNA for the CDR3: TGTGCCAGCAGTTTGCTAGCCTCCGAGCAGTACTTC. The encoded protein is CASSLLASEQYF.

This chain connects TRBV4-3 to TRBJ1-1, with a weak D call TRBD1 (6 bases). V lost 0 bases and J 4 bases, leaving 9 bases between the germline ends. CDR3 length: 14 amino acids. Germline CDR1 reads LGHNA; CDR2 reads YSLEER. CDR3 protein: CASSQDGGLTEAFF. The CDR3 DNA is TGCGCCAGCAGCCAAGATGGGGGGCTCACTGAAGCTTTCTTT.

This chain connects TRBV11-1 to TRBJ2-5; D unclear. The CDR3 contains 14 residues. Germline V gene data show CDR1 as SGHAT and CDR2 as FQDESV (reference sequence). V lost 5 bases, J lost 0 bases, and 10 bases lay in between. CDR3 in amino acids: CASSLVANQETQYF. The DNA of the CDR3 is TGTGCCAGCAGCCTAGTGGCGAACCAAGAGACCCAGTACTTC.